A single sample gave rise to the 25 T cell receptor beta chains below, sequenced in a study of blood T cells in healthy people across ages. Then a second PCR, running roughly 6 to 12 cycles, was carried out with a sample-barcoded 5' primer and a J-beta primer mix. TCRdb recomputed calls from the 5' RACE reads with MiXCR, one row per CDR3 protein. The sample consists of 1,800,000 or so distinct CDR3 sequences, around 42% of them appearing once. Material for sequencing was blood. Source of these receptors: a human donor in good health.

This chain joins TRBV12-3 or TRBV12-4 and TRBJ2-2; TRBD1 matches at 10 bases. The trim removed 11 bases at V and 6 bases at J, leaving 6 bases unmatched. The CDR3 is 13 residues long. This chain's CDR3 is CAGRQGAAGELFF. Here the CDR3 DNA reads TGTGCCGGACGACAGGGGGCGGCCGGGGAGCTGTTTTTT.

The V call is TRBV9, the J call TRBJ1-2; D is undetermined. CDR1 is SGDLS, CDR2 YYNGEE, per germline. V was cut by 3 bases and J by 4 bases, with 13 bases left in between. The CDR3 extends over 14 amino acids. CDR3 in DNA: TGTGCCAGCAGCGGAACGACTAAACCCTATGGCTACACCTTC. Protein product: CASSGTTKPYGYTF.

The genes are TRBV12-3 or TRBV12-4 and TRBJ2-3, with 8 bases aligning to TRBD2. With 7 bases clipped from V and 4 bases from J, the junction kept 7 bases outside the gene matches. This CDR3 comprises 14 residues. Here the CDR3 DNA reads TGTGCCAGCAAGACCGGGGGGGAATCAGATACGCAGTATTTT. This codes for CASKTGGESDTQYF.

This clonotype occurred a few times. The chain employs TRBV7-9 and TRBJ1-4; weak D call: TRBD1 (6 bases). The CDR3 consists of 14 residues. V was clipped by 5 bases and J by 5 bases, with 12 bases between them. Germline CDR1 SEHNR, CDR2 FQNEAQ (reference sequence). CDR3 in amino acids: CASSPGAFNEKLFF. As DNA, the CDR3 is TGTGCCAGCAGCCCAGGGGCATTCAATGAAAAACTGTTTTTT. The full variable domain, rest sourced from reference TRBV7-9 and TRBJ1-4, is DTGVSQNPRHKITKRGQNVTFRCDPISEHNRLYWYRQTLGQGPEFLTYFQNEAQLEKSRLLSDRFSAERPKGSFSTLEIQRTEQGDSAMYLCASSPGAFNEKLFFGSGTQLSVL.

There are a few counts of this clonotype. The gene calls are TRBV27 and TRBJ1-5, with 7 bases identical to TRBD1. Germline values: CDR1 MNHEY, CDR2 SMNVEV (reference sequence). This CDR3 is 15 amino acids long. V trimming: 3 bases; J trimming: 3 bases; junction bases outside the gene matches: 5. The CDR3, as DNA: TGTGCCAGCAGTTTCGGGGACAGCGTCAATCAGCCCCAGCATTTT. It specifies CASSFGDSVNQPQHF.

The chain recombines TRBV7-2 with TRBJ2-3; 12 bases align to TRBD2. Germline V gene sequence: CDR1 SGHTA, CDR2 FQGNSA. CDR3 length: 19 amino acids. Trimming took 1 base from V and 4 from J; bases not matched to a gene: 12. Here the CDR3 DNA reads TGTGCCAGCAGCTTAGAATGGCCGGGACTAGCGGGCTCGGCAGATACGCAGTATTTT. It specifies CASSLEWPGLAGSADTQYF.

This clonotype showed up just a few times. The chain joins TRBV28 to TRBJ2-5; maybe TRBD1 (5 bases). The CDR3 runs 13 residues. Trimming cost V 5 bases and J 7 bases, with 14 bases left between them. Germline V gives CDR1 MDHEN, CDR2 SYDVKM. The CDR3 loop is CASSRTPQGTQYF. The DNA for the CDR3 is TGTGCCAGCAGTAGGACACCCCAGGGGACCCAGTACTTC. Complete variable domain (other parts from reference TRBV28 and TRBJ2-5): DVKVTQSSRYLVKRTGEKVFLECVQDMDHENMFWYRQDPGLGLRLIYFSYDVKMKEKGDIPEGYSVSREKKERFSLILESASTNQTSMYLCASSRTPQGTQYFGPGTRLLVL.

Comments on this clonotype: The junction shows a germline mismatch at one end, possibly a read error. The rearrangement joins TRBV5-1 to TRBJ1-1, with 8 bases fitting TRBD1. The CDR3 has 14 amino acids. Looked up from germline, CDR1 is SGHRS and CDR2 is YFSETQ. CDR3 residues: CASSTTGVNTKAFF. CDR3 DNA: TGCGCCAGCAGCACGACAGGGGTGAACACTAAAGCTTTCTTT.

The table lists this clonotype with a few counts. V and J are TRBV7-2 and TRBJ2-1; the D gene could be TRBD1 or TRBD2 (5 bases each). CDR3 length: 17 residues. Looked up from germline, CDR1 is SGHTA and CDR2 is FQGNSA. Trimming removed 2 bases at V and 5 bases at J, with 19 bases between. The CDR3 reads CASSLRSGRTNNNEQFF. The CDR3 region has the DNA TGTGCCAGCAGCTTACGGTCGGGGCGAACTAACAACAATGAGCAGTTCTTC. The variable domain in full, completed from reference TRBV7-2 and TRBJ2-1, reads GAGVSQSPSNKVTEKGKDVELRCDPISGHTALYWYRQSLGQGLEFLIYFQGNSAPDKSGLPSDRFSAERTGGSVSTLTIQRTQQEDSAVYLCASSLRSGRTNNNEQFFGPGTRLTVL.

The rearrangement uses TRBV10-3 and TRBJ2-7; the match to TRBD2 covers 8 bases. The ends lost 7 bases at V and 7 bases at J; junction bases unmatched: 15. Germline CDR1 reads ENHRY; CDR2 reads SYGVKD. The CDR3 is made up of 15 amino acids. The CDR3, as DNA: TGTGCCATCACCGAATCGGGGGGGGCCGGGGTAGAGCAGTACTTC. The encoded protein is CAITESGGAGVEQYF.

This clonotype came up a few times. The chain carries TRBV4-2 and TRBJ2-7; 8 bases are a match to TRBD1. Losses at the gene ends were 2 bases for V and 0 bases for J; bases not matched to a gene: 3. The germline CDR1 and CDR2 sequences are LGHNA and YNFKEQ. CDR3 length: 15 amino acids. CDR3 coding DNA: TGTGCCAGCAGCCAAAACAGGGGGTCCTCCTACGAGCAGTACTTC. Protein sequence: CASSQNRGSSYEQYF.

The rearrangement joins TRBV20-1 to TRBJ1-2, with D possibly being TRBD1 (5 bases). V gave up 6 bases and J gave up 3 bases, with 20 bases separating them. Germline loops: CDR1 DFQATT, CDR2 SNEGSKA (reference sequence). This CDR3 region has 15 residues. The chain's CDR3 is CSARPPGRRHYGYTF. The DNA for the CDR3 is TGCAGTGCCCGACCACCGGGACGGAGGCACTATGGCTACACCTTC.

The chain joins TRBV20-1 to TRBJ2-1; 12 bases are shared with TRBD2. Per germline, CDR1 DFQATT and CDR2 SNEGSKA (reference sequence). This CDR3 is 17 amino acids long. V shed 5 bases, J shed 0 bases, and the junction held 8 bases outside the gene matches. The CDR3 region is CSAFTSGGSYSYNEQFF. CDR3 nucleotide sequence: TGCAGTGCTTTTACTAGCGGGGGGTCCTACTCCTACAATGAGCAGTTCTTC.

V and J are TRBV6-6 and TRBJ1-5; 7 bases align to TRBD1. The CDR3 runs to 13 residues. Germline CDR1 and CDR2: MNHNY and SVGAGI (reference sequence). The ends lost 8 bases at V and 2 bases at J; junction bases unmatched: 3. CDR3 sequence reads: CASEGTGNQPQHF. DNA of the CDR3: TGTGCCAGCGAGGGGACAGGCAATCAGCCCCAGCATTTT.

V usage is TRBV7-2 and J usage is TRBJ2-5; 7 bases agree with TRBD2. This CDR3 spans 16 amino acids. Looked up from germline, CDR1 is SGHTA and CDR2 is FQGNSA. V shed 5 bases, J shed 2 bases, and the junction held 11 bases outside the gene matches. The CDR3 here is CASSPPSPAGQETQYF. For the CDR3, the DNA is TGTGCCAGCAGCCCCCCATCTCCAGCGGGGCAAGAGACCCAGTACTTC.

The gene calls are TRBV5-1 and TRBJ1-1; TRBD1 might be the D (6 bases). This CDR3 spans 11 amino acids. Trimming cost V 5 bases and J 10 bases, with 12 bases left between them. CDR1 SGHRS and CDR2 YFSETQ come from the germline V gene. CDR3 loop: CASRLQGTAFF. The CDR3 DNA reads TGCGCCAGCAGACTACAGGGTACAGCTTTCTTT. Looking up the rest from reference TRBV5-1 and TRBJ1-1 gives the full variable domain: KAGVTQTPRYLIKTRGQQVTLSCSPISGHRSVSWYQQTPGQGLQFLFEYFSETQRNKGNFPGRFSGRQFSNSRSEMNVSTLELGDSALYLCASRLQGTAFFGQGTRLTVV.

This clonotype was counted a few times. The V gene is TRBV10-3, the J gene TRBJ2-5; 15 positions match TRBD2. Looked up from germline, CDR1 is ENHRY and CDR2 is SYGVKD. This CDR3 contains 16 residues. V lost 6 bases, J lost 6 bases, and 8 bases stayed unmatched. CDR3: CAISGTSGGIDQTQYF. CDR3 in DNA: TGTGCCATCAGCGGGACTAGCGGGGGGATCGACCAGACCCAGTACTTC.

This clonotype has only a few counts. The rearrangement joins TRBV3-1 to TRBJ1-1; D is unresolved. V lost 4 bases, J lost 1 base, and 7 bases lay in between. Germline CDR1 and CDR2: LGHDT and YNNKEL (reference sequence). The CDR3 length is 13 residues. The CDR3: CASSPYSNTEAFF. CDR3 bases: TGTGCCAGCAGCCCTTATTCGAACACTGAAGCTTTCTTT. The complete variable domain, with remaining parts taken from reference TRBV3-1 and TRBJ1-1, reads DTAVSQTPKYLVTQMGNDKSIKCEQNLGHDTMYWYKQDSKKFLKIMFSYNNKELIINETVPNRFSPKSPDKAHLNLHINSLELGDSAVYFCASSPYSNTEAFFGQGTRLTVV.

This clonotype has only one observation. The V call is TRBV30, the J call TRBJ2-7, with D hard to call. This CDR3 has 11 amino acids. V lost 0 bases, J lost 7 bases, and 7 bases lay in between. Germline-derived CDR1 and CDR2 are GTSNPN and SVGIG (reference sequence). Here the CDR3 DNA reads TGTGCCTGGAGTGTGGGCGTGGAGCAGTACTTC. Amino acid sequence: CAWSVGVEQYF. Complete variable domain (other parts from reference TRBV30 and TRBJ2-7): SQTIHQWPATLVQPVGSPLSLECTVEGTSNPNLYWYRQAAGRGLQLLFYSVGIGQISSEVPQNLSASRPQDRQFILSSKKLLLSDSGFYLCAWSVGVEQYFGPGTRLTVT.

This clonotype was counted ten times or more. The chain uses TRBV20-1 and TRBJ2-1; D unresolved. V was trimmed by 6 bases and J by 9 bases, leaving 9 bases between them. The CDR3 consists of 10 residues. Germline loops: CDR1 DFQATT, CDR2 SNEGSKA (reference sequence). CDR3 in amino acids: CSAVGSEQFF. CDR3 nucleotide sequence: TGCAGTGCCGTTGGTAGTGAGCAGTTCTTC.

This CDR3 is CASSLKGTYYNEQFF. In nucleotides, the CDR3 is TGTGCCAGCAGCTTAAAAGGCACGTATTACAATGAGCAGTTCTTC. The J gene is TRBJ2-1, the V gene TRBV13; D gene unclear. V was clipped by 2 bases and J by 4 bases, with 12 bases between them. The CDR3 loop spans 15 amino acids. The germline V gene encodes CDR1 PRHDT and CDR2 FYEKMQ (reference sequence).

The chain combines TRBV11-2 with TRBJ1-4, with 7 bases fitting TRBD1. J was trimmed by 7 bases and V by 0 bases; bases with no gene match: 8. CDR1 and CDR2 from the germline V gene are SGHAT and FQNNGV. The CDR3 consists of 16 residues. Here the CDR3 reads CASSLDGTGVIEKLFF. CDR3 in DNA: TGTGCCAGCAGCTTAGATGGCACAGGGGTTATTGAAAAACTGTTTTTT.

This chain joins TRBV6-2 or TRBV6-3 and TRBJ2-3; D is ambiguous. CDR1 MNHEY and CDR2 SVGEGT come from the germline V gene. This CDR3 comprises 12 residues. Trimming removed 2 bases at V and 10 bases at J, with 10 bases between. For the CDR3, the DNA is TGTGCCAGCAGTTACGCCGGAGACGCGCAGTATTTT. Translating it yields CASSYAGDAQYF.

This clonotype was counted a few times. The rearrangement uses TRBV12-3 or TRBV12-4 and TRBJ2-1; D is undetermined. CDR3 size: 11 residues. V lost 10 bases and J lost 6, with 10 bases in between. The CDR3, as DNA: TGTGCCATAAGTTGGGGCAATGAGCAGTTCTTC. Protein product: CAISWGNEQFF.

The chain uses TRBV20-1 and TRBJ2-2, with 9 bases matching TRBD1. There are 14 residues in the CDR3. The trim removed 4 bases at V and 5 bases at J, leaving 5 bases unmatched. The V gene's germline CDR1 is DFQATT and CDR2 SNEGSKA (reference sequence). Here the CDR3 DNA reads TGCAGTGCTACGGGACAGGGAGGGACCGGGGAGCTGTTTTTT. Translation: CSATGQGGTGELFF.